This T cell receptor (beta chain) was sequenced for a study of response to subunit inactivated influenza vaccine. The study, taken as a whole, reports: Few new T cells, the authors suggested, are recruited by each seasonal influenza vaccination.

Many counts were recorded for this clonotype. Its cognate antigen is unknown. Trimming took off 2 bases at V and 8 bases at J, with 9 bases between the two ends. The CDR3 has 13 amino acids. Germline values: CDR1 KGHSH, CDR2 LQKENI. TCRdb itself ran the RT-PCR reads through MiXCR, one entry per CDR3 protein. The sample includes more than 250,000 distinct CDR3 sequences, 21% of them seen just once. This sample comprised PBMCs from blood, obtained less than 22 months after vaccination. V is TRBV18 and J is TRBJ1-4, with D uncertain. The receptor was isolated from a man between 50 and 75 years old who received an inactivated influenza vaccine. The CDR3 region is CASSPTAGEKLFF. The CDR3 bases are TGTGCCAGCTCACCAACGGCGGGAGAAAAACTGTTTTTT.